What follows are 27 T cell receptor beta chains derived from one specimen sequenced in a study of control samples from healthy donors and cancer patients. Clones were read by immunoSEQ multiplex PCR, and TCRdb kept only the in-frame ones, dropping some. The sample has about 82,000 clones, around 87% seen once. Material: blood. These receptors were obtained from a man aged 45-65 years in good health.

J is TRBJ1-2 and V is TRBV6-6; D remains ambiguous. Germline CDR1 reads MNHNY; CDR2 reads SVGAGI (reference sequence). This CDR3 region has 17 residues. Trimming pared 7 bases from V and 4 bases from J, leaving 25 bases between. CDR3 coding DNA: TGTGCCAGCACCCGATCCGGGATGGGAGATCCGTTCTATGGCTACACCTTC. It codes for CASTRSGMGDPFYGYTF.

The chain employs TRBV29-1 and TRBJ1-2, with D possibly matching TRBD1 (5 bases). The CDR3 has 11 amino acids. Germline V gene lookup returns CDR1 SQVTM and CDR2 ANQGSEA. V gave up 6 bases and J gave up 6 bases, with 11 bases separating them. CDR3: CSVERRDGYTF. CDR3 coding DNA: TGCAGCGTCGAACGCAGGGATGGCTACACCTTC.

This sequence joins TRBV20-1 and TRBJ2-3; no firm D call. Germline values: CDR1 DFQATT, CDR2 SNEGSKA (reference sequence). This CDR3 contains 10 residues. The chain's CDR3 is CSTQGDTQYF. The DNA of the CDR3 is TGCAGCACCCAAGGCGATACGCAGTATTTT.

This clone was seen more than once but under ten times. The rearrangement links TRBV24-1 to TRBJ1-5; D unclear. This CDR3 region has 13 residues. V dropped 9 bases and J dropped 0 bases, with 8 bases sitting between them. Germline V lookup: CDR1 KGHDR, CDR2 SFDVKD. The CDR3 DNA sequence: TGTGCCACCTCTCTCGGTAGCAATCAGCCCCAGCATTTT. It yields the protein CATSLGSNQPQHF.

This sequence joins TRBV7-2 and TRBJ1-1; 7 bases align to TRBD1. After removal of 0 bases from V and 1 base from J, the junction contained 2 bases not matched to a gene. The germline V gene encodes CDR1 SGHTA and CDR2 FQGNSA. The CDR3 runs 15 residues. CDR3: CASSLAGTENTEAFF. The CDR3 nucleotides read TGTGCCAGCAGCTTAGCTGGGACAGAGAACACTGAAGCTTTCTTT.

The chain joins TRBV14 to TRBJ2-2; perhaps TRBD2 as D (5 bases). Germline loops: CDR1 SGHDN, CDR2 FVKESK. Trimming removed 5 bases from V and 5 bases from J, with 12 bases in between. CDR3 length equals 14 residues. The CDR3 reads CASSENRGTGELFF. DNA for the CDR3: TGTGCCAGCAGCGAAAACCGCGGGACCGGGGAGCTGTTTTTT.

This clone occurred a few times. The J gene is TRBJ1-1, the V gene TRBV27; D call uncertain. Trimming took off 2 bases at V and 1 base at J, with 5 bases between the two ends. Looked up from germline, CDR1 is MNHEY and CDR2 is SMNVEV (reference sequence). The CDR3 is 13 residues long. The CDR3 DNA reads TGTGCCAGCAGTTTAAGGTCGAACACTGAAGCTTTCTTT. This encodes CASSLRSNTEAFF.

The chain combines TRBV19 with TRBJ1-4, with 8 bases that match TRBD1. V was clipped by 5 bases and J by 8 bases; unmatched bases: 4. CDR3 length: 13 amino acids. Germline V lookup: CDR1 LNHDA, CDR2 SQIVND (reference sequence). The CDR3 DNA follows: TGTGCCAGTAGTCTGGACAGGGTCGAAAAACTGTTTTTT. It yields the protein CASSLDRVEKLFF.

The V and J genes are TRBV27 and TRBJ2-1; either TRBD1 or TRBD2 may supply D (6 bases each). With 6 bases removed from V and 10 bases from J, the gap between germline ends came to 13 bases. Germline CDR1 MNHEY, CDR2 SMNVEV (reference sequence). This CDR3 has 12 amino acids. CDR3 sequence: CASSRGGQEQFF. CDR3 coding DNA: TGTGCCAGCAGCAGAGGGGGGCAGGAGCAGTTCTTC.

V is TRBV4-1 and J is TRBJ2-5, with D hard to call. Per germline, CDR1 MGHRA and CDR2 YSYEKL. This CDR3 has 13 residues. The V end lost 1 base, the J end lost 5 bases, and 8 bases lay between the germline ends. The CDR3 nucleotides are TGCGCCAGCAGCCAAGGGCCCAGGGAGACCCAGTACTTC. It yields the protein CASSQGPRETQYF.

This chain joins TRBV9 and TRBJ2-2; 9 bases are a match to TRBD2. The germline V gene encodes CDR1 SGDLS and CDR2 YYNGEE. CDR3 length: 16 residues. With V trimmed by 4 bases and J by 6 bases, 10 bases remained unmatched. The CDR3 DNA follows: TGTGCCAGCAGCCCCCAACTAGCGGGCATAGCCGGGGAGCTGTTTTTT. Amino acid sequence: CASSPQLAGIAGELFF.

The rearrangement links TRBV7-2 to TRBJ1-1, with D unresolved. V lost 5 bases to trimming and J lost 3 bases, with 13 bases between them. The CDR3 extends over 14 amino acids. Germline V gene lookup returns CDR1 SGHTA and CDR2 FQGNSA. The CDR3 protein is CASSTAPGDTEAFF. CDR3 DNA sequence: TGTGCCAGCAGCACCGCGCCCGGGGACACTGAAGCTTTCTTT.

The rearrangement uses TRBV6-5 and TRBJ1-1; 8 bases match TRBD1. The V gene's germline CDR1 is MNHEY and CDR2 SVGAGI. The CDR3 has 14 amino acids. J lost 6 bases, V lost 8 bases, and 11 bases had no gene match. This CDR3 is CASLVDRGGAEAFF. CDR3 in DNA: TGTGCCAGCTTAGTCGACAGGGGAGGGGCTGAAGCTTTCTTT.

The chain employs TRBV6-6 and TRBJ1-1; D might be TRBD1 (5 bases). Germline-derived CDR1 and CDR2 are MNHNY and SVGAGI (reference sequence). Trimming stripped 5 bases from V and 6 bases from J, with 16 bases between. The CDR3 contains 14 residues. CDR3 sequence: CASSPRGVGAEAFF. CDR3 nucleotide sequence: TGTGCCAGCAGTCCGCGAGGGGTAGGGGCTGAAGCTTTCTTT.

J is TRBJ2-2 and V is TRBV4-2; possibly TRBD1 for D (6 bases). The V and J ends lost 2 bases and 0 bases respectively, with 10 bases between them. The CDR3 runs to 16 residues. Germline V gene data show CDR1 as LGHNA and CDR2 as YNFKEQ. This CDR3 reads CASSQYGTPNTGELFF. CDR3 coding DNA: TGTGCCAGCAGCCAATACGGGACACCGAACACCGGGGAGCTGTTTTTT.

This clone occurred a few times. The chain recombines TRBV19 with TRBJ1-5; D might be TRBD1 (5 bases). Looked up from germline, CDR1 is LNHDA and CDR2 is SQIVND (reference sequence). This CDR3 contains 15 residues. The V end lost 1 base, the J end lost 7 bases, and 14 bases lay between the germline ends. The CDR3 DNA reads as TGTGCCAGTAGTATAGGGGCAGGGTCAGCGCAGCCCCAGCATTTT. Its translation: CASSIGAGSAQPQHF. The entire variable domain, with the rest obtained from reference TRBV19 and TRBJ1-5, is as follows: DGGITQSPKYLFRKEGQNVTLSCEQNLNHDAMYWYRQDPGQGLRLIYYSQIVNDFQKGDIAEGYSVSREKKESFPLTVTSAQKNPTAFYLCASSIGAGSAQPQHFGDGTRLSIL.

The V and J genes are TRBV7-3 and TRBJ2-7, with no clear D. Germline CDR1 SGHTA, CDR2 FQGTGA. Trimming left V 1 base short and J 4 bases short, with 17 bases between. This CDR3 spans 16 amino acids. CDR3 region: CASSLNSGSKKYEQYV. The CDR3, as DNA: TGTGCCAGCAGCTTAAATAGTGGCAGTAAAAAATACGAGCAGTACGTC.

The chain uses TRBV18 and TRBJ1-6; unclear D gene. Germline CDR1 is KGHSH and CDR2 is LQKENI. V was clipped by 1 base and J by 8 bases, with 9 bases between them. This CDR3 is built from 14 residues. CDR3 in DNA: TGTGCCAGCTCACCACTCGGTAGGGATTCACCCCTCCACTTT. It translates to CASSPLGRDSPLHF.

This clone was detected only a few times. The chain has TRBV5-4 and TRBJ1-2; D possibly corresponds to TRBD1 (5 bases). CDR1 and CDR2 (germline): SGHNT, YYREEE (reference sequence). This CDR3 spans 12 amino acids. The V and J ends lost 1 base and 11 bases respectively, with 12 bases between them. The CDR3 spells CASSLIRGGYTF. CDR3 sequence (DNA): TGTGCCAGCAGCTTGATTAGGGGAGGATACACCTTC.

The chain joins TRBV24-1 to TRBJ1-5; D unresolved. The germline V and J ends were trimmed by 7 bases and 0 bases, with 6 bases remaining between them. Germline V gives CDR1 KGHDR, CDR2 SFDVKD. CDR3 length: 13 residues. The CDR3 sequence: CATSYSSNQPQHF. CDR3 bases: TGTGCCACCAGCTACAGTAGCAATCAGCCCCAGCATTTT.

This clone appeared many times. The chain joins TRBV4-2 to TRBJ1-2; 10 bases fit TRBD1. With 0 bases clipped from V and 7 bases from J, the junction kept 8 bases outside the gene matches. This CDR3 has 16 residues. Per germline, CDR1 LGHNA and CDR2 YNFKEQ. The CDR3, as DNA: TGTGCCAGCAGCCAAGATCCCGGACAGGGGGTGGGTGGCTACACCTTC. This sequence encodes CASSQDPGQGVGGYTF.

V is TRBV30 and J is TRBJ2-3; the match to TRBD2 covers 8 bases. This CDR3 region has 19 residues. Germline V gene data show CDR1 as GTSNPN and CDR2 as SVGIG (reference sequence). V gave up 5 bases and J gave up 0 bases; unmatched junction bases: 19. The CDR3 loop is CAWGLPGGPYPLSTDTQYF. The CDR3 nucleotides are TGTGCCTGGGGCCTACCGGGAGGGCCGTACCCTTTGAGCACAGATACGCAGTATTTT.

The rearrangement links TRBV2 to TRBJ1-4; possibly TRBD1 for D (5 bases). Germline assignment: CDR1 SNHLY and CDR2 FYNNEI. The V and J ends lost 6 bases and 4 bases respectively, with 12 bases between them. This CDR3 comprises 14 residues. In DNA, the CDR3 is TGTGCCAGCAGGGCCGGGACGGATAATGAAAAACTGTTTTTT. It specifies CASRAGTDNEKLFF.

This rearrangement joins TRBV27 to TRBJ2-1, with a possible D match to TRBD1 (5 bases). CDR3 length: 17 amino acids. The V end was cut by 5 bases, the J end by 3 bases, with 20 bases between. Germline assignment: CDR1 MNHEY and CDR2 SMNVEV (reference sequence). In DNA form, the CDR3 reads TGTGCCAGCAGTCGGCAAATTGTGGGAAGGGGCTACAATGAGCAGTTCTTC. Its protein product is CASSRQIVGRGYNEQFF.

This clone was observed a single time. The V and J genes are TRBV5-6 and TRBJ2-4; 9 bases map to TRBD1. This CDR3 region has 14 residues. The V segment lost 3 bases and the J segment 7 bases; nucleotides outside the gene matches: 5. Germline assignment: CDR1 SGHDT and CDR2 YYEEEE. The CDR3 reads CASSWGQGGNIQYF. In nucleotides, the CDR3 is TGTGCCAGCAGCTGGGGACAGGGAGGGAACATTCAGTACTTC.

The chain joins TRBV7-9 to TRBJ2-7, with 12 nucleotides matching TRBD1. V lost 1 base, J lost 7 bases, and 5 bases stayed unmatched. The CDR3 has 15 amino acids. Germline CDR1 is SEHNR and CDR2 is FQNEAQ (reference sequence). The CDR3 sequence: CASSLGGQGAFEQYF. The CDR3 DNA reads as TGTGCCAGCAGCTTAGGGGGACAGGGGGCGTTTGAGCAGTACTTC.

The rearrangement uses TRBV29-1 and TRBJ2-5; weak D call: TRBD2 (6 bases). CDR1 and CDR2 from the germline V gene are SQVTM and ANQGSEA. Trimming took off 7 bases at V and 4 bases at J, with 16 bases between the two ends. This CDR3 spans 13 amino acids. The CDR3 nucleotides read TGCAGCGCCGGTTCGACTAGAGGAGAGACCCAGTACTTC. Translating gives CSAGSTRGETQYF.